Only a few counts were recorded for the clone carrying this T cell receptor beta chain. The data are from a study of blood T cell repertoires in COVID-19. Study-wide background: Acute and convalescent COVID-19 samples came from the United States, Italy and Spain. PBMCs, B-cell-depleted T cells, or T cells provided the cDNA or gDNA that made up the material.

Germline values: CDR1 MNHEY, CDR2 SVGAGI. J gave up 2 bases and V 6 bases, and 7 bases lay outside the gene matches. The CDR3 contains 15 residues. In the source study's methods: Cell counts per sample came from amplifying reference gene primers. Some clones are missing from TCRdb's copy, which holds only in-frame ones; the method was immunoSEQ multiplex PCR. V and J calls and clone size follow that table, whereas D and trimming were derived from the DNA. The sample lists 400,000 or so clones, 85% to 90% occurring once. The source material was peripheral blood. This chain joins TRBV6-5 and TRBJ1-3; 7 bases line up with TRBD1. The TCR originated in a human donor in a cohort sampled during active COVID-19. The CDR3 spells CASSLDRVPGNTIYF. The CDR3 DNA follows: TGTGCCAGCAGCTTAGACAGGGTACCTGGAAACACCATATATTTT.